This T cell receptor beta chain emerged from a study of blood T cell repertoires in COVID-19. The assay was immunoSEQ multiplex PCR, and TCRdb's table has in-frame clones only and misses some. The table lists 190,000 or so clones, about nine tenths of them singletons. The age range of participants was about 18 to 100 years, with residence in more than 20 US areas. Among Cohort 3 donors, those recovered had two negative PCRs, clearance, or symptom resolution. This clonotype originated in a woman aged 25-40 years who had recovered from COVID-19. The sequencing input was PBMCs or T cells enriched from blood (not recorded which).

CDR3 sequence reads: CASSPLTSGGAGEQFF. The CDR3, as DNA: TGCGCCAGCAGTCCCCTAACTAGCGGGGGGGCAGGGGAGCAGTTCTTC. This chain links TRBV5-1 with TRBJ2-1, with 13 bases that match TRBD2. The junction had 12 bases not matched to a gene; V was cut back by 5 bases and J by 10 bases. This CDR3 region has 16 residues. Germline assignment: CDR1 SGHRS and CDR2 YFSETQ. The whole variable domain, remainder taken from reference TRBV5-1 and TRBJ2-1, is KAGVTQTPRYLIKTRGQQVTLSCSPISGHRSVSWYQQTPGQGLQFLFEYFSETQRNKGNFPGRFSGRQFSNSRSEMNVSTLELGDSALYLCASSPLTSGGAGEQFFGPGTRLTVL.